This TCR beta chain was sequenced in a study of cytomegalovirus exposure and HLA in healthy donors. Study conclusions and caveats: The authors listed 150 or so TCR beta chains as cytomegalovirus-associated. There were some public TCRs occurring in many donors, but most TCR sequences were rare.

Worth noting for this clone: Its cognate antigen is unknown.

Here immunoSEQ multiplex PCR was the method, and the copy in TCRdb shows in-frame clones only, minus some. The table records fewer than 200,000 clones, about nine tenths of them present only once. This CDR3 region has 11 residues. The germline V gene encodes CDR1 SQVTM and CDR2 ANQGSEA. This TCR was recovered from a man aged 30-40 years in good health and CMV-seropositive. V is TRBV29-1 and J is TRBJ2-7; TRBD1 matches at 11 bases. Sequencing input: PBMCs. The DNA of the CDR3 is TGCAGTGGACAGGGGGCGTACGAGCAGTACTTC. Its translation: CSGQGAYEQYF.